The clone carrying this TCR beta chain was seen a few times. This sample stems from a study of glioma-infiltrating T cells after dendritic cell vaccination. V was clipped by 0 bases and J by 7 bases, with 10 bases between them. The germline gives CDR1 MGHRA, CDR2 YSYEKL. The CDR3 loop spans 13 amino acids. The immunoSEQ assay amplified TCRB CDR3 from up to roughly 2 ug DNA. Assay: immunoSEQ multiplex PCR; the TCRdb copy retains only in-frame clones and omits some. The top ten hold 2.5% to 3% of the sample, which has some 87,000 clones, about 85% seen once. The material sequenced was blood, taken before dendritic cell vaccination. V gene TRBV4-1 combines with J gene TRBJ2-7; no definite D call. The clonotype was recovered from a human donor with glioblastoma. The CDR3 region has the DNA TGCGCCAGCAGCCAAGACTACTCTCGGGAGCAGTACTTC. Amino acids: CASSQDYSREQYF.